A single sample gave rise to the 30 T cell receptor beta chains below, sequenced in a study of CD8 T cells in Susac syndrome. Random hexamers were used to reverse transcribe about 0.5 to 1 ug of RNA. A single record per CDR3 protein comes from TCRdb applying MiXCR to the immunoSEQ multiplex PCR reads. The sample includes 170,000 or so distinct CDR3 sequences, roughly 92% of them seen just once. Sequenced: CD4+ T cells from PBMCs. The receptors here all came from a human donor with Susac syndrome.

The chain joins TRBV5-1 to TRBJ2-3, with 7 bases that match TRBD2. The germline V gene has CDR1 SGHRS and CDR2 YFSETQ. The CDR3 length is 16 residues. The V gene end was trimmed by 0 bases and the J gene end by 0 bases; junction bases not matched to a gene: 4. The CDR3 reads CASSLGASGSTDTQYF. The CDR3 region has the DNA TGCGCCAGCAGCTTGGGAGCTAGCGGAAGCACAGATACGCAGTATTTT.

The J gene is TRBJ2-3, the V gene TRBV20-1; no reliable D call. Looked up from germline, CDR1 is DFQATT and CDR2 is SNEGSKA (reference sequence). This CDR3 comprises 12 residues. The V end lost 6 bases, the J end lost 0 bases, and 7 bases lay between the germline ends. The chain's CDR3 is CSALISTDTQYF. In nucleotides, the CDR3 is TGCAGTGCCCTAATTAGCACAGATACGCAGTATTTT.

The chain combines TRBV24-1 with TRBJ2-6; D gene ambiguous. The CDR3 runs 16 residues. Germline CDR1 reads KGHDR; CDR2 reads SFDVKD. The ends were cut back, 3 bases at V and 0 bases at J, with 8 bases in the middle. This CDR3 is CATSDSAGSGANVLTF. The CDR3 coding sequence is TGTGCCACCAGTGATAGTGCAGGCTCTGGGGCCAACGTCCTGACTTTC.

The gene calls are TRBV3-1 and TRBJ1-4; D is uncertain. The CDR3 has 15 amino acids. V was cut by 4 bases and J by 8 bases, with 17 bases left in between. Germline CDR1 and CDR2: LGHDT and YNNKEL (reference sequence). CDR3 in amino acids: CASSRRNPDQEKLFF. CDR3 nucleotides: TGTGCCAGCAGCCGACGCAATCCCGATCAGGAAAAACTGTTTTTT.

The chain uses TRBV4-1 and TRBJ2-7; TRBD2 matches 7 bases. The germline V gene encodes CDR1 MGHRA and CDR2 YSYEKL. The CDR3 extends over 14 amino acids. After removal of 6 bases from V and 6 bases from J, the junction contained 11 bases not matched to a gene. The CDR3 sequence is CASRSPGGGSEQYF. The CDR3 nucleotides are TGCGCCAGCAGATCCCCGGGAGGAGGCTCCGAGCAGTACTTC.

CDR3 sequence (DNA): TGTGCTAGTGGTTTGCTGGGACAGGGCACGAACTATGGCTACACCTTC. Translated: CASGLLGQGTNYGYTF. The chain has TRBV12-5 and TRBJ1-2, with 9 bases that match TRBD1. The trim removed 2 bases at V and 2 bases at J, leaving 6 bases unmatched. The CDR3 is made up of 16 amino acids. The germline CDR1 and CDR2 sequences are LGHNT and FRNRAP.

The chain couples TRBV5-1 to TRBJ2-1; D perhaps matches TRBD1 (5 bases). Germline V lookup: CDR1 SGHRS, CDR2 YFSETQ. Trimming left V 5 bases short and J 3 bases short, with 9 bases between. This CDR3 spans 13 amino acids. This CDR3 is CASRPDSYNEQFF. The DNA for the CDR3 is TGCGCCAGCAGACCTGACAGCTACAATGAGCAGTTCTTC.

V and J are TRBV5-4 and TRBJ2-7, with a tentative D call TRBD2 (5 bases). Germline CDR1 and CDR2: SGHNT and YYREEE (reference sequence). The CDR3 spans 14 residues. Trimming took off 2 bases at V and 0 bases at J, with 9 bases between the two ends. The CDR3 coding sequence is TGTGCCAGCAGCTTATCGGGGAACTCCTACGAGCAGTACTTC. Translation gives CASSLSGNSYEQYF.

The chain joins TRBV15 to TRBJ2-7, with D tentatively TRBD1 or TRBD2 (5 bases each). Deletions cut 0 bases from V and 3 bases from J, with 12 bases between. This CDR3 has 15 amino acids. From germline, CDR1 is LNHNV and CDR2 YYDKDF (reference sequence). CDR3 coding DNA: TGTGCCACCAGCAGAGATACCGGGGCAAGCTACGAGCAGTACTTC. It translates to CATSRDTGASYEQYF.

This chain links TRBV7-2 with TRBJ1-2, with D hard to call. The CDR3 loop spans 14 amino acids. Trimming cost V 1 base and J 2 bases, with 8 bases left between them. CDR1 and CDR2 (germline): SGHTA, FQGNSA. The CDR3 nucleotides are TGTGCCAGCAGCTTAGTTGGGCTGAACTATGGCTACACCTTC. This sequence encodes CASSLVGLNYGYTF. Using reference TRBV7-2 and TRBJ1-2 for the parts outside the CDR3, the full variable domain is GAGVSQSPSNKVTEKGKDVELRCDPISGHTALYWYRQSLGQGLEFLIYFQGNSAPDKSGLPSDRFSAERTGGSVSTLTIQRTQQEDSAVYLCASSLVGLNYGYTFGSGTRLTVV.

The chain has TRBV29-1 and TRBJ2-7, with D maybe TRBD1 (5 bases). V was cut by 4 bases and J by 1 base, with 8 bases left in between. The germline CDR1 and CDR2 sequences are SQVTM and ANQGSEA. This CDR3 spans 12 amino acids. CDR3 protein: CSVVRGSYEQYF. The CDR3 DNA sequence: TGCAGCGTTGTTAGGGGTTCCTACGAGCAGTACTTC.

The J gene is TRBJ1-5, the V gene TRBV29-1, with TRBD1 identical over 8 bases. With 3 bases clipped from V and 4 bases from J, the junction kept 5 bases outside the gene matches. The CDR3 is made up of 14 amino acids. In germline, CDR1 is SQVTM, CDR2 ANQGSEA. CDR3 sequence (DNA): TGCAGCGTTGACAGGGGGCGTCAGAATCAGCCCCAGCATTTT. Its protein product is CSVDRGRQNQPQHF.

Only one count was recorded for this clonotype. This chain joins TRBV5-1 and TRBJ1-6; 7 nucleotides match TRBD1. Losses at the gene ends were 2 bases for V and 10 bases for J; bases not matched to a gene: 9. The CDR3 is 15 residues long. CDR1 is SGHRS, CDR2 YFSETQ, per germline. CDR3 loop: CASSFDRARGSPLHF. In DNA, the CDR3 is TGCGCCAGCAGCTTCGACAGGGCCCGTGGGTCACCCCTCCACTTT. Variable domain in full (rest from reference TRBV5-1 and TRBJ1-6): KAGVTQTPRYLIKTRGQQVTLSCSPISGHRSVSWYQQTPGQGLQFLFEYFSETQRNKGNFPGRFSGRQFSNSRSEMNVSTLELGDSALYLCASSFDRARGSPLHFGNGTRLTVT.

The chain's CDR3 is CASSLGPSNQPQHF. The CDR3 DNA follows: TGTGCCAGCAGCTTAGGTCCCAGCAATCAGCCCCAGCATTTT. The rearrangement uses TRBV7-9 and TRBJ1-5; the D is unclear. V was shortened by 1 base and J by 1 base, with 5 bases between the two germline ends. The CDR3 is 14 amino acids. Per germline, CDR1 SEHNR and CDR2 FQNEAQ (reference sequence).

The CDR3, as DNA: TGTGCCTGGACGGGGGGGCACAATGAGCAGTTCTTC. Translating gives CAWTGGHNEQFF. The chain employs TRBV30 and TRBJ2-1; 8 nucleotides line up with TRBD2. The germline CDR1 and CDR2 sequences are GTSNPN and SVGIG (reference sequence). After removal of 4 bases from V and 5 bases from J, the junction contained 1 base not matched to a gene. The CDR3 extends over 12 amino acids.

This sequence joins TRBV20-1 and TRBJ1-2; D remains ambiguous. The CDR3 is made up of 11 amino acids. Germline CDR1 reads DFQATT; CDR2 reads SNEGSKA (reference sequence). V was clipped by 4 bases and J by 2 bases, with 5 bases between them. The DNA of the CDR3 is TGCAGTGCTACCCGAAACTATGGCTACACCTTC. Protein sequence: CSATRNYGYTF.

This sequence joins TRBV29-1 and TRBJ1-4, with D unresolved. CDR1 and CDR2 from the germline V gene are SQVTM and ANQGSEA. The length of the CDR3 is 13 residues. The V end lost 6 bases, the J end lost 8 bases, and 16 bases lay between the germline ends. The CDR3 DNA reads TGCAGCGTGGTCCGGAGTTACGGGGAAAAACTGTTTTTT. Translation: CSVVRSYGEKLFF.

The chain uses TRBV9 and TRBJ2-1, with TRBD1 matching 7 bases. V gave up 4 bases and J gave up 0 bases; unmatched junction bases: 10. The CDR3 has 17 residues. Looked up from germline, CDR1 is SGDLS and CDR2 is YYNGEE. The CDR3 sequence is CASSTRTGPRSYNEQFF. CDR3 sequence (DNA): TGTGCCAGCAGCACCAGGACAGGTCCCCGCTCCTACAATGAGCAGTTCTTC.

CDR3 nucleotide sequence: TGTGCCAGCACGATTTCGGCAGCGTCCCCCTACGAGCAGTACTTC. Translation gives CASTISAASPYEQYF. This rearrangement joins TRBV2 to TRBJ2-7; no reliable D call. Trimming removed 7 bases from V and 2 bases from J, with 18 bases in between. CDR3 length: 15 amino acids. CDR1 is SNHLY, CDR2 FYNNEI, per germline.

The chain couples TRBV2 to TRBJ2-5; 9 bases are shared with TRBD1. V lost 2 bases to trimming and J lost 2 bases; unmatched junction nucleotides: 3. This CDR3 contains 15 residues. Germline values: CDR1 SNHLY, CDR2 FYNNEI. The CDR3 nucleotides are TGTGCCAGCAGTGAAACGGGGACAGGGCAAGAGACCCAGTACTTC. Translated, it gives CASSETGTGQETQYF.

CDR3 DNA sequence: TGTGCCAGCAGTGACCCGGGACAGGGGGTTGGCAATGAGCAGTTCTTC. Translated, it gives CASSDPGQGVGNEQFF. V gene TRBV25-1 combines with J gene TRBJ2-1; 11 nucleotides match TRBD1. CDR1 is MGHDK and CDR2 is SYGVNS in the germline V gene. The V and J ends lost 3 bases and 6 bases, in that order; junction bases with no gene match: 7. The CDR3 extends over 16 amino acids.

V and J are TRBV12-3 or TRBV12-4 and TRBJ2-7, with no clear D. This CDR3 has 11 amino acids. With 4 bases removed from V and 3 bases from J, the gap between germline ends came to 4 bases. The DNA for the CDR3 is TGTGCCAGCAGTTGGAGCTACGAGCAGTACTTC. Translated, it gives CASSWSYEQYF.

This chain joins TRBV20-1 and TRBJ1-3, with D possibly being TRBD1 (5 bases). This CDR3 is built from 17 residues. Trimming pared 3 bases from V and 1 base from J, leaving 19 bases between. Germline V gene data show CDR1 as DFQATT and CDR2 as SNEGSKA (reference sequence). The CDR3 sequence is CSARALAGAHSGNTIYF. The CDR3 DNA reads as TGCAGTGCTAGGGCCCTCGCCGGGGCACATTCTGGAAACACCATATATTTT.

This chain joins TRBV6-1 and TRBJ2-1, with 12 bases aligning to TRBD2. Germline V gives CDR1 MNHNS, CDR2 SASEGT. V trimming: 4 bases; J trimming: 8 bases; junction bases outside the gene matches: 12. The CDR3 is 17 residues long. CDR3: CASSGGLAGGLRDEQFF. CDR3 DNA sequence: TGTGCCAGCAGTGGGGGCCTAGCGGGGGGGCTCAGGGATGAGCAGTTCTTC.

The V and J genes are TRBV2 and TRBJ2-3, with 10 positions matching TRBD2. The V gene end was trimmed by 6 bases and the J gene end by 8 bases; junction bases not matched to a gene: 11. Germline CDR1 is SNHLY and CDR2 is FYNNEI. The CDR3 has 15 amino acids. This chain's CDR3 is CASRKERGGRGTQYF. Here the CDR3 DNA reads TGTGCCAGCAGGAAAGAGCGGGGGGGCCGCGGTACGCAGTATTTT. Together with reference TRBV2 and TRBJ2-3, the CDR3 gives the full variable domain: EPEVTQTPSHQVTQMGQEVILRCVPISNHLYFYWYRQILGQKVEFLVSFYNNEISEKSEIFDDQFSVERPDGSNFTLKIRSTKLEDSAMYFCASRKERGGRGTQYFGPGTRLTVL.

In its sample, this clonotype was seen once. V and J are TRBV7-9 and TRBJ2-2, with 9 bases that match TRBD1. There are 15 residues in the CDR3. The junction had 6 bases not matched to a gene; V was cut back by 5 bases and J by 5 bases. The germline V gene has CDR1 SEHNR and CDR2 FQNEAQ (reference sequence). The CDR3 sequence: CASSIWTGVTGELFF. The CDR3 DNA follows: TGTGCCAGCAGCATATGGACAGGGGTTACCGGGGAGCTGTTTTTT.

The chain joins TRBV30 to TRBJ1-5; TRBD1 aligns across 8 bases. The CDR3 is made up of 13 amino acids. Germline-derived CDR1 and CDR2 are GTSNPN and SVGIG (reference sequence). V dropped 5 bases and J dropped 1; count of bases not matched to a gene: 1. CDR3 sequence (DNA): TGTGCCTGGGGACAGGGCAGCAATCAGCCCCAGCATTTT. It codes for CAWGQGSNQPQHF.

The J gene is TRBJ1-1, the V gene TRBV6-1; TRBD1 aligns across 7 bases. CDR1 MNHNS and CDR2 SASEGT come from the germline V gene. This CDR3 has 13 amino acids. The V segment lost 7 bases and the J segment 1 base; nucleotides outside the gene matches: 3. CDR3 nucleotide sequence: TGTGCCAGCAATCACAGGGGGAACACTGAAGCTTTCTTT. Protein sequence: CASNHRGNTEAFF.

This clonotype was counted a single time. The chain combines TRBV7-2 with TRBJ2-7; 9 bases match TRBD2. With V trimmed by 3 bases and J by 3 bases, 3 bases remained unmatched. This CDR3 spans 14 amino acids. CDR1 is SGHTA, CDR2 FQGNSA, per germline. The chain's CDR3 is CASSLAGGDYEQYF. Here the CDR3 DNA reads TGTGCCAGCAGCTTGGCGGGGGGGGACTACGAGCAGTACTTC.

This rearrangement joins TRBV3-1 to TRBJ2-1; 13 bases fit TRBD2. After removal of 4 bases from V and 15 bases from J, the junction contained 6 bases not matched to a gene. The CDR3 is made up of 13 amino acids. Germline values: CDR1 LGHDT, CDR2 YNNKEL (reference sequence). The CDR3 loop is CASSLGLAGELFF. CDR3 bases: TGTGCCAGCAGCCTTGGACTAGCGGGGGAATTGTTCTTC.